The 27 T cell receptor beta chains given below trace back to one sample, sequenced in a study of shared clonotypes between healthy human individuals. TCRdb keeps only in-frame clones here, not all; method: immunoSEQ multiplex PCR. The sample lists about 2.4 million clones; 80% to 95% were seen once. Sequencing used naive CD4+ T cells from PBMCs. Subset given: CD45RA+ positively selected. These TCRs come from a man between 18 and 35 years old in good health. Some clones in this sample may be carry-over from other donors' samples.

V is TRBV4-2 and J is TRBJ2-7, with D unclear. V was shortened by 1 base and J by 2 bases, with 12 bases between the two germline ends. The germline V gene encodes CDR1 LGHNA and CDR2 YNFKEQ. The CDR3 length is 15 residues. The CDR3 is CASSQGDGKAYEQYF. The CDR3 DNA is TGTGCCAGCAGCCAAGGCGACGGCAAAGCCTACGAGCAGTACTTC.

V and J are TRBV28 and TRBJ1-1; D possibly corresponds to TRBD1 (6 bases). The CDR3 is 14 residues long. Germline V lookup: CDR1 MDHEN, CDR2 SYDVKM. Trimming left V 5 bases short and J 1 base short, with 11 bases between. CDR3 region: CASSRTVPNTEAFF. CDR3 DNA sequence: TGTGCCAGCAGTAGGACAGTCCCGAACACTGAAGCTTTCTTT.

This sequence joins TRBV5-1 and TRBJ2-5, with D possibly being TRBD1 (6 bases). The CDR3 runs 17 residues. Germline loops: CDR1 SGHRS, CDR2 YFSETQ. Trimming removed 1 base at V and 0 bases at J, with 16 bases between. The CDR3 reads CASSLIEWTADQETQYF. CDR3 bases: TGCGCCAGCAGCTTGATTGAGTGGACAGCTGACCAAGAGACCCAGTACTTC. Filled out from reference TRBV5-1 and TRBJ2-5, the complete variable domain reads KAGVTQTPRYLIKTRGQQVTLSCSPISGHRSVSWYQQTPGQGLQFLFEYFSETQRNKGNFPGRFSGRQFSNSRSEMNVSTLELGDSALYLCASSLIEWTADQETQYFGPGTRLLVL.

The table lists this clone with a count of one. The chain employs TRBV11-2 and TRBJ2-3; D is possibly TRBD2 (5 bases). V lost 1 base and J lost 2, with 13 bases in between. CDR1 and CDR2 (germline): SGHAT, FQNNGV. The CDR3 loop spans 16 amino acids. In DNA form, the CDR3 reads TGTGCCAGCAGCTTAGGGGCACTAGAAGCCACAGATACGCAGTATTTT. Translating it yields CASSLGALEATDTQYF.

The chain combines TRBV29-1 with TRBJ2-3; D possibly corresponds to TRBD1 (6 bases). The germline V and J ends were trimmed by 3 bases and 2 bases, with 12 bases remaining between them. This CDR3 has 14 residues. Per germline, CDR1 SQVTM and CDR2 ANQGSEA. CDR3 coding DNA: TGCAGCGTTGACTGGGGGCTCGCCACAGATACGCAGTATTTT. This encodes CSVDWGLATDTQYF.

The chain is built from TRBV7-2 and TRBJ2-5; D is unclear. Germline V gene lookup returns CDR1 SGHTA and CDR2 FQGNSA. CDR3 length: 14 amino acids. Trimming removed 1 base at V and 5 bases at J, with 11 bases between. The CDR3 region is CASSLGPRAETQYF. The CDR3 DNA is TGTGCCAGCAGCTTAGGCCCTCGTGCGGAGACCCAGTACTTC. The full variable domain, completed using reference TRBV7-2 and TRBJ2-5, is GAGVSQSPSNKVTEKGKDVELRCDPISGHTALYWYRQSLGQGLEFLIYFQGNSAPDKSGLPSDRFSAERTGGSVSTLTIQRTQQEDSAVYLCASSLGPRAETQYFGPGTRLLVL.

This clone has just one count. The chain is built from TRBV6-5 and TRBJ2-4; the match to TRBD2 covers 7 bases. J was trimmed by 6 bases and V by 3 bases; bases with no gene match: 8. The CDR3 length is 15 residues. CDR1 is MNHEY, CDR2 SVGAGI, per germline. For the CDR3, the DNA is TGTGCCAGCAGTTATAGGGAGGGTTTGGGAAACATTCAGTACTTC. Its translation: CASSYREGLGNIQYF.

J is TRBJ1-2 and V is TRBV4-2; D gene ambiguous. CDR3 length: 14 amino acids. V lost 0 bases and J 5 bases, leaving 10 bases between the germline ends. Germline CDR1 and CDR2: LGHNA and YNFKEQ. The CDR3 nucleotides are TGTGCCAGCAGCCAAGAGAACCTTGGGTATGGCTACACCTTC. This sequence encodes CASSQENLGYGYTF.

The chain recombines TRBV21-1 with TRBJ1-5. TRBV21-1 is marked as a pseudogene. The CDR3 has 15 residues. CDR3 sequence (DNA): TGTGCCAGCCGGAGGGTCAGGGATAGCAATCAGCCCCAGCATTTT. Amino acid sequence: CASRRVRDSNQPQHF.

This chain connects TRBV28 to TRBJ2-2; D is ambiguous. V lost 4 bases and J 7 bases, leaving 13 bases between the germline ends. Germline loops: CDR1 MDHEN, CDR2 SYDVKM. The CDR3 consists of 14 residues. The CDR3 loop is CASSSPPSSGELFF. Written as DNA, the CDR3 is TGTGCCAGCAGTTCCCCCCCAAGTAGCGGGGAGCTGTTTTTT. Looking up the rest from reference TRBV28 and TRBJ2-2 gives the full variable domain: DVKVTQSSRYLVKRTGEKVFLECVQDMDHENMFWYRQDPGLGLRLIYFSYDVKMKEKGDIPEGYSVSREKKERFSLILESASTNQTSMYLCASSSPPSSGELFFGEGSRLTVL.

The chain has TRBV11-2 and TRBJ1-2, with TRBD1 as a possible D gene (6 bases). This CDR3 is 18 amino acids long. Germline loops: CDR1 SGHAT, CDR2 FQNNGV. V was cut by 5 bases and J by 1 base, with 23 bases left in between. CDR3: CASSHGGKGGFFNYGYTF. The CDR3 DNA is TGTGCCAGCAGCCACGGGGGCAAGGGTGGATTCTTTAACTATGGCTACACCTTC.

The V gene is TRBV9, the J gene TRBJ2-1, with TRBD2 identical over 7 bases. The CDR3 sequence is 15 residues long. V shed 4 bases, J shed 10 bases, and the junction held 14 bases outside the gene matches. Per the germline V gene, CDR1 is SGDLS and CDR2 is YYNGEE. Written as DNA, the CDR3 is TGTGCCAGCAGCACTCCTAGCGGCCCCAAAGGGGAGCAGTTCTTC. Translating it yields CASSTPSGPKGEQFF.

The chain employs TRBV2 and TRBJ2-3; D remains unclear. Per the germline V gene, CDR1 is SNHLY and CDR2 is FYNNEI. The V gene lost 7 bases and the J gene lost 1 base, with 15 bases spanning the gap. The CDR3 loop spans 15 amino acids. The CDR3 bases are TGTGCCAGCAAGTTGAAGGGCGGTCGCACAGATACGCAGTATTTT. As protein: CASKLKGGRTDTQYF.

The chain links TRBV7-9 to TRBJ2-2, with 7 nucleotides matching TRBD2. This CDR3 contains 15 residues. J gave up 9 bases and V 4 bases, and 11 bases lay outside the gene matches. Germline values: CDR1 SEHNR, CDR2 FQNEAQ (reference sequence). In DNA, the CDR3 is TGTGCCAGCAGCTCAGGCGGGAGCGAGGGAAGGGAGCTGTTTTTT. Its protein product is CASSSGGSEGRELFF.

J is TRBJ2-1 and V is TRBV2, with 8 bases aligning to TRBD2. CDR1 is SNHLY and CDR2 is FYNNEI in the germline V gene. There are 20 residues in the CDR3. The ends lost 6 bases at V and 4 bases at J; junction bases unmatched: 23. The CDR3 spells CASSAVGRGGLVVRYNEQFF. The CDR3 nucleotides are TGTGCCAGCAGCGCCGTAGGGAGGGGGGGACTAGTAGTTCGGTACAATGAGCAGTTCTTC.

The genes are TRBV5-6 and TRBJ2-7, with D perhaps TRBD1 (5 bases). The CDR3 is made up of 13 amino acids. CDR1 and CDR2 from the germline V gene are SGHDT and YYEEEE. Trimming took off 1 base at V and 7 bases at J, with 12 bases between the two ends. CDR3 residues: CASSLSGAWEQYF. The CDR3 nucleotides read TGTGCCAGCAGCTTGAGTGGGGCCTGGGAGCAGTACTTC.

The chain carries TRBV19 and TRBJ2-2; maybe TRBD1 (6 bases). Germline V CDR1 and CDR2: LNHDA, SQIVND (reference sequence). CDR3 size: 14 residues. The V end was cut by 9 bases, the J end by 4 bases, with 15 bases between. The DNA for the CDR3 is TGTGCCAGCATTAGACAGGCGGGCACCGGGGAGCTGTTTTTT. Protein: CASIRQAGTGELFF.

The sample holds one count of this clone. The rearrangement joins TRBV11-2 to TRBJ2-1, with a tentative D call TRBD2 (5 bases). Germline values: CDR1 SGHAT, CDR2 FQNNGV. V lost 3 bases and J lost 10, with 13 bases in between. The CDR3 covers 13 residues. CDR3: CASSFQLVREQFF. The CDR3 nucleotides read TGTGCCAGCAGCTTCCAACTAGTGCGGGAGCAGTTCTTC.

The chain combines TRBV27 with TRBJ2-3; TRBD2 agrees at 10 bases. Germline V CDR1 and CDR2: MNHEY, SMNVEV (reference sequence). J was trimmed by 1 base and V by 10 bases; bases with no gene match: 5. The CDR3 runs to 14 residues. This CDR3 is CATFGLAGTDTQYF. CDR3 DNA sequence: TGTGCCACCTTTGGACTAGCGGGCACAGATACGCAGTATTTT.

CDR3 sequence: CASVPTLGRPYEQYF. The CDR3 DNA sequence: TGTGCCAGCGTTCCCACCCTCGGCAGGCCCTACGAGCAGTACTTC. This rearrangement joins TRBV28 to TRBJ2-7; D unresolved. Germline V CDR1 and CDR2: MDHEN, SYDVKM. CDR3 length: 15 amino acids. Between the trimmed V and J ends, which lost 8 bases and 2 bases, there was a span of 19 bases. The variable domain in full, with the rest retrieved from reference TRBV28 and TRBJ2-7, is DVKVTQSSRYLVKRTGEKVFLECVQDMDHENMFWYRQDPGLGLRLIYFSYDVKMKEKGDIPEGYSVSREKKERFSLILESASTNQTSMYLCASVPTLGRPYEQYFGPGTRLTVT.

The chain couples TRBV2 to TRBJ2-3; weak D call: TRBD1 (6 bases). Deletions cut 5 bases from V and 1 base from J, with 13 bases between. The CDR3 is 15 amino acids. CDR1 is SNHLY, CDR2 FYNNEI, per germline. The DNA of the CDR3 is TGTGCCAGCAGTTATACAGGGTTCGGCACAGATACGCAGTATTTT. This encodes CASSYTGFGTDTQYF.

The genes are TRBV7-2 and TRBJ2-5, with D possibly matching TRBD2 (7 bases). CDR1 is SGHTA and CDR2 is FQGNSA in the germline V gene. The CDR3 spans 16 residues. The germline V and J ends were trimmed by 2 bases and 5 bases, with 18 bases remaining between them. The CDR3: CASSLMAPGEGETQYF. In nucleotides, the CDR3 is TGTGCCAGCAGCTTAATGGCCCCAGGGGAGGGGGAGACCCAGTACTTC. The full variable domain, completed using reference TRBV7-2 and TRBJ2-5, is GAGVSQSPSNKVTEKGKDVELRCDPISGHTALYWYRQSLGQGLEFLIYFQGNSAPDKSGLPSDRFSAERTGGSVSTLTIQRTQQEDSAVYLCASSLMAPGEGETQYFGPGTRLLVL.

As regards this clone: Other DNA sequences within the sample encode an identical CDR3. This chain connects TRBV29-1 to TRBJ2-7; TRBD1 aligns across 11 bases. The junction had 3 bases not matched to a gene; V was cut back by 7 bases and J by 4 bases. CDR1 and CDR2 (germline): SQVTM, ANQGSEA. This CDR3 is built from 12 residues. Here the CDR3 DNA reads TGCAGCGCTGGGACAGGGGGATACGAGCAGTACTTC. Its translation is CSAGTGGYEQYF.

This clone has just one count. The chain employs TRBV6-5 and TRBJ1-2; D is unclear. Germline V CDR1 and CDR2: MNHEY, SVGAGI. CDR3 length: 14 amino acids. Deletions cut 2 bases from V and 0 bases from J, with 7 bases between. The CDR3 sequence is CASSYAEANYGYTF. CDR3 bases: TGTGCCAGCAGTTACGCGGAGGCTAACTATGGCTACACCTTC.

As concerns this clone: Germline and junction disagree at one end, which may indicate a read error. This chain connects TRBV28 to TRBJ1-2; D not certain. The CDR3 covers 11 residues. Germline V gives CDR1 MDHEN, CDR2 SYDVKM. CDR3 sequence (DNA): TGTGCCAGCAGTTCCCAAACCGGGCCATCCTTC. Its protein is CASSSQTGPSF.

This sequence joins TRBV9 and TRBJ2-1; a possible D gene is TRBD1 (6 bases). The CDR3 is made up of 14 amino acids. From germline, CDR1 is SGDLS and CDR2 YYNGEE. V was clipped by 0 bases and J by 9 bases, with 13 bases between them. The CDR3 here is CASSVAQGRSEQFF. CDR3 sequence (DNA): TGTGCCAGCAGCGTAGCGCAGGGGCGTAGTGAGCAGTTCTTC.

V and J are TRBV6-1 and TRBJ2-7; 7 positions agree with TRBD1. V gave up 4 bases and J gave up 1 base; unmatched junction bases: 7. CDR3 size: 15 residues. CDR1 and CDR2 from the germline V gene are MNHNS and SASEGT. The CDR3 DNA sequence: TGTGCCAGCAGTGGGACCGGGACAGATTCCTACGAGCAGTACTTC. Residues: CASSGTGTDSYEQYF.